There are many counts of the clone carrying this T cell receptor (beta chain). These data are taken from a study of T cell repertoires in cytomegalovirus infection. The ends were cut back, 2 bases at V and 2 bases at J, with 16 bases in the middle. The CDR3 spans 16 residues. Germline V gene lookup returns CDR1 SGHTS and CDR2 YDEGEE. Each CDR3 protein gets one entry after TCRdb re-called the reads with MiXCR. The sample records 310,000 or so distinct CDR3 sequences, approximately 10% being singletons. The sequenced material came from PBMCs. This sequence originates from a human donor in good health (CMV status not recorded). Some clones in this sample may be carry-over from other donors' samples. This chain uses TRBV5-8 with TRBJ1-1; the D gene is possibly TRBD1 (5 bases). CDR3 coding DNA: TGTGCCAGCAGCTTTGGGGGGACCTTAGCTAACACTGAAGCTTTCTTT. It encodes CASSFGGTLANTEAFF.